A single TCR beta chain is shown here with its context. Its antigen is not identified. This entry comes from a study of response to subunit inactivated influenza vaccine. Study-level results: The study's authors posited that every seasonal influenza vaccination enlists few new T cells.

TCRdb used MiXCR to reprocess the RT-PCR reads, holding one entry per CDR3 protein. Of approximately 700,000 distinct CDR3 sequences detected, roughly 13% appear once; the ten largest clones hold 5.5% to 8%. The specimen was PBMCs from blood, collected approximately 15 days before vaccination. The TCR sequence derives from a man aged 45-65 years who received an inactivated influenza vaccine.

CDR3 sequence: CASSHRHINYGYTF. CDR3 DNA: TGTGCCAGCAGCCACCGACACATTAACTATGGCTACACCTTC. The rearrangement uses TRBV4-2 and TRBJ1-2; D ambiguous. The CDR3 sequence is 14 residues long. V dropped 3 bases and J dropped 1 base, with 9 bases sitting between them. Germline V gene sequence: CDR1 LGHNA, CDR2 YNFKEQ.